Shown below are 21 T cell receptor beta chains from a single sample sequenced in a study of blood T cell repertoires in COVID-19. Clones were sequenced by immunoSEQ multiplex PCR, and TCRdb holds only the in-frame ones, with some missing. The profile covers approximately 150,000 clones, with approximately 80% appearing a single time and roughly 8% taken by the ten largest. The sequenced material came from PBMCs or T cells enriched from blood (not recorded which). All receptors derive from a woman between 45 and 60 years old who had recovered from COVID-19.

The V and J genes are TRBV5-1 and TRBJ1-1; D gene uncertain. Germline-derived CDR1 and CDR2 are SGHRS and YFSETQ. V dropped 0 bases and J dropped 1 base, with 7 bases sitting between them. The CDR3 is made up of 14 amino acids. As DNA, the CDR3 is TGCGCCAGCAGCTTGGATGGCTCGAACACTGAAGCTTTCTTT. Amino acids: CASSLDGSNTEAFF. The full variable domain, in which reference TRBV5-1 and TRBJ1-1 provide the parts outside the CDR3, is KAGVTQTPRYLIKTRGQQVTLSCSPISGHRSVSWYQQTPGQGLQFLFEYFSETQRNKGNFPGRFSGRQFSNSRSEMNVSTLELGDSALYLCASSLDGSNTEAFFGQGTRLTVV.

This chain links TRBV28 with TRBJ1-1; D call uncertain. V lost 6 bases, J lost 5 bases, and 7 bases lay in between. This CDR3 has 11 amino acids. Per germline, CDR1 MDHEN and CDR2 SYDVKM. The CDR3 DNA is TGTGCCAGCAGCCCCCAGACTGAAGCTTTCTTT. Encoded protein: CASSPQTEAFF.

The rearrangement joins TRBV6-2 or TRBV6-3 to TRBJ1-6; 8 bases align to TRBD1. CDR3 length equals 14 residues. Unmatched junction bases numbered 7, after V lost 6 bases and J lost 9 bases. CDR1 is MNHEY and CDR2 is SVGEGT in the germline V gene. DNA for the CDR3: TGTGCCAGCAGCCCGGGGACAGGTGTTTCACCCCTCCACTTT. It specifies CASSPGTGVSPLHF.

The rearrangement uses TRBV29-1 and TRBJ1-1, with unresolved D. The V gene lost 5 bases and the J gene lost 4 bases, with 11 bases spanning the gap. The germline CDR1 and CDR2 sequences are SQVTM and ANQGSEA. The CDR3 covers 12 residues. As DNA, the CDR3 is TGCAGCGTTCTGACCGACTTCACTGAAGCTTTCTTT. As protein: CSVLTDFTEAFF.

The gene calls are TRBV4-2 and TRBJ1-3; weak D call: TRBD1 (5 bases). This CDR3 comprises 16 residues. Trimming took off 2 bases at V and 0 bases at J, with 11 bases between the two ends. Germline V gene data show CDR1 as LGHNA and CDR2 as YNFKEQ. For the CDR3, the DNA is TGTGCCAGCAGCCAACCTGCCGGGGGCTCTGGAAACACCATATATTTT. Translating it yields CASSQPAGGSGNTIYF.

This chain's CDR3 is CATSDTQGNTGELFF. The CDR3 DNA reads as TGTGCCACCAGTGATACCCAGGGGAACACCGGGGAGCTGTTTTTT. The chain employs TRBV24-1 and TRBJ2-2, with TRBD1 as a possible D gene (5 bases). Per the germline V gene, CDR1 is KGHDR and CDR2 is SFDVKD. V was cut by 3 bases and J by 1 base, with 8 bases left in between. There are 15 residues in the CDR3.

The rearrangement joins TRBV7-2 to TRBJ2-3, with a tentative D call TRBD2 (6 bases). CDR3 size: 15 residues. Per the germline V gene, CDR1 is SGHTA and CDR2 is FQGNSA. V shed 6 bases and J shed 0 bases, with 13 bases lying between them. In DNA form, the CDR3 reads TGTGCCAGCAGTCATGGGCGGGGTAGCACAGATACGCAGTATTTT. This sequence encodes CASSHGRGSTDTQYF. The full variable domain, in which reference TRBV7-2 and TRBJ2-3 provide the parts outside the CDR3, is GAGVSQSPSNKVTEKGKDVELRCDPISGHTALYWYRQSLGQGLEFLIYFQGNSAPDKSGLPSDRFSAERTGGSVSTLTIQRTQQEDSAVYLCASSHGRGSTDTQYFGPGTRLTVL.

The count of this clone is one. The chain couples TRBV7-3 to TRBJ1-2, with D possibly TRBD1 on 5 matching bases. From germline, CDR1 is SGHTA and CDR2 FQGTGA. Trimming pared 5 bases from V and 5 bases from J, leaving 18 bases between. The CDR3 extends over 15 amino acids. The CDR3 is CASSPSKDRMYGYTF. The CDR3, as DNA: TGTGCCAGCAGCCCGTCGAAAGACAGAATGTATGGCTACACCTTC.

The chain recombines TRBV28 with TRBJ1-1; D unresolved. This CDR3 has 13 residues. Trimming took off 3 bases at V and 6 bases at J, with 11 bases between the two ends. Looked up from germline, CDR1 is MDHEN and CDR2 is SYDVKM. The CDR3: CASSLSGVSEAFF. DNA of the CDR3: TGTGCCAGCAGTTTGTCCGGTGTGTCTGAAGCTTTCTTT.

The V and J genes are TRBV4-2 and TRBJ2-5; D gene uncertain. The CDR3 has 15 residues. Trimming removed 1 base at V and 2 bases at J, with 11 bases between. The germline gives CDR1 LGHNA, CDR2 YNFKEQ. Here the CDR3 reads CASSQGEARQETQYF. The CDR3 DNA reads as TGTGCCAGCAGCCAAGGCGAAGCGCGGCAAGAGACCCAGTACTTC.

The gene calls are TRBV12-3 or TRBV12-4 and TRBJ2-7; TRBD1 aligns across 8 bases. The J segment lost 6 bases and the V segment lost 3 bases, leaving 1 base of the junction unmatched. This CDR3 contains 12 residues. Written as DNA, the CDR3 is TGTGCCAGCAGTTTTGGACAGGGCGAGCAGTACTTC. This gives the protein CASSFGQGEQYF.

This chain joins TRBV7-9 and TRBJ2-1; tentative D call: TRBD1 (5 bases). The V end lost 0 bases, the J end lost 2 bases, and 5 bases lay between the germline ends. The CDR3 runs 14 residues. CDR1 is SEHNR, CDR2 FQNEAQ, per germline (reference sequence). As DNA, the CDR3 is TGTGCCAGCAGCTTAGCGGGGCCCTACAATGAGCAGTTCTTC. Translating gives CASSLAGPYNEQFF. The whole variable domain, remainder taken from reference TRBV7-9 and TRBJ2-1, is DTGVSQNPRHKITKRGQNVTFRCDPISEHNRLYWYRQTLGQGPEFLTYFQNEAQLEKSRLLSDRFSAERPKGSFSTLEIQRTEQGDSAMYLCASSLAGPYNEQFFGPGTRLTVL.

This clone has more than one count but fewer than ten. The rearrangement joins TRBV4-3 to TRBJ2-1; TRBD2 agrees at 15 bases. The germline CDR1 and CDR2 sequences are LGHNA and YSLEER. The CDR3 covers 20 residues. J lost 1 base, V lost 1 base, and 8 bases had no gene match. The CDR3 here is CASSQGGLAGGMGSYNEQFF. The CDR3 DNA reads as TGCGCCAGCAGCCAAGGGGGACTAGCGGGGGGCATGGGATCCTACAATGAGCAGTTCTTC.

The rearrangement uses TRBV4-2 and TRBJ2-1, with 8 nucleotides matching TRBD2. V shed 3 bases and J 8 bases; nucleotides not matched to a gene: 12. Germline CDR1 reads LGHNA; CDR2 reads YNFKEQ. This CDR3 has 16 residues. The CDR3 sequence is CASSQPAAGVEDEQFF. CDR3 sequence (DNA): TGTGCCAGCAGCCAGCCAGCAGCGGGGGTCGAGGATGAGCAGTTCTTC.

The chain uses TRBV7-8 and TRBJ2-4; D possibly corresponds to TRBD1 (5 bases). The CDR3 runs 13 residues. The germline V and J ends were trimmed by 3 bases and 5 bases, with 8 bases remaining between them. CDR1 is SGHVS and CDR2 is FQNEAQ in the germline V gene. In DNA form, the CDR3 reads TGTGCCAGCAGCTTGACAGTTCAAAACATTCAGTACTTC. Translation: CASSLTVQNIQYF.

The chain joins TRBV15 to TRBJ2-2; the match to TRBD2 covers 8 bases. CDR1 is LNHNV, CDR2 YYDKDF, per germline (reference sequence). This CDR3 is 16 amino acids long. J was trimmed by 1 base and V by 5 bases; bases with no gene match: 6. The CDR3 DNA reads TGTGCCACCAGCCCCGGGAGGGCGGGGAACACCGGGGAGCTGTTTTTT. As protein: CATSPGRAGNTGELFF.

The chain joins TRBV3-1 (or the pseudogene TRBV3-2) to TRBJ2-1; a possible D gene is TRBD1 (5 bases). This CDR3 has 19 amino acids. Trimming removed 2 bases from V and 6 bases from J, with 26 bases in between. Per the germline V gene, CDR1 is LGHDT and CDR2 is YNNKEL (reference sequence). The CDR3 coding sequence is TGTGCCAGCAGCCAAAGGATAAGGGGTCTACCGCCCCGCCCCAATGAGCAGTTCTTC. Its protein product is CASSQRIRGLPPRPNEQFF.

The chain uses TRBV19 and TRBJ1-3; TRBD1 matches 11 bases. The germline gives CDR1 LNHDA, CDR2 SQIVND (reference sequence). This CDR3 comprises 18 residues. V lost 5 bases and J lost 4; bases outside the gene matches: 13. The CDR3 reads CASSASSDRGQTGNTIYF. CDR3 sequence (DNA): TGTGCCAGTAGTGCATCATCGGACAGGGGGCAAACGGGAAACACCATATATTTT.

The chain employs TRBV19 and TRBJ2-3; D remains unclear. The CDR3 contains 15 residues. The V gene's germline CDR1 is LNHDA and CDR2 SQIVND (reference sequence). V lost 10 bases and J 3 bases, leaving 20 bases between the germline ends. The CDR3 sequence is CATCSYPSATDTQYF. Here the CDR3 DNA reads TGTGCCACGTGCTCGTACCCCTCCGCGACAGATACGCAGTATTTT.

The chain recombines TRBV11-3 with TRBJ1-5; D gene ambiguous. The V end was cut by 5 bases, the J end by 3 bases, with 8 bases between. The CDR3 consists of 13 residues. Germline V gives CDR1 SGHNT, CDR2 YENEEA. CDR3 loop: CASSPSFNQPQHF. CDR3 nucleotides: TGTGCCAGCAGCCCATCATTCAATCAGCCCCAGCATTTT. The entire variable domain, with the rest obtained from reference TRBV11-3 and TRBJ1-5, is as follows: EAGVVQSPRYKIIEKKQPVAFWCNPISGHNTLYWYLQNLGQGPELLIRYENEEAVDDSQLPKDRFSAERLKGVDSTLKIQPAELGDSAVYLCASSPSFNQPQHFGDGTRLSIL.

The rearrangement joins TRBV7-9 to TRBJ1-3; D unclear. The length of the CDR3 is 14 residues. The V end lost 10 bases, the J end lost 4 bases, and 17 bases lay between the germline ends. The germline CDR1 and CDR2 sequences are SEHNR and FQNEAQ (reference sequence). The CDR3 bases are TGTGCCATTCCTCAGACGGCGGGGGGAAACACCATATATTTT. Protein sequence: CAIPQTAGGNTIYF.